The 6 T cell receptor beta chains in this list originate from one sample, sequenced in a study of blood T cell repertoires in COVID-19. Produced via immunoSEQ multiplex PCR; TCRdb's table is partial and in-frame only. The data hold hundreds of thousands of clones, with about 80% observed a single time. Sample: peripheral blood. The receptors were gathered from an elderly woman with acute or convalescent COVID-19.

CDR3 region: CASSLVGRGDGYTF. As DNA, the CDR3 is TGTGCCAGCAGCTTAGTGGGCAGGGGGGATGGCTACACCTTC. The genes are TRBV7-2 and TRBJ1-2; TRBD1 agrees at 7 bases. The CDR3 is 14 amino acids. Losses at the gene ends were 1 base for V and 6 bases for J; bases not matched to a gene: 5. Germline V CDR1 and CDR2: SGHTA, FQGNSA.

The chain links TRBV2 to TRBJ2-7, with D perhaps matching TRBD2 (5 bases). This CDR3 is 11 amino acids long. Germline CDR1 is SNHLY and CDR2 is FYNNEI. V lost 6 bases, J lost 6 bases, and 9 bases lay in between. CDR3 sequence reads: CASSRTSEQYF. The CDR3 DNA reads TGTGCCAGCAGCCGTACTAGCGAGCAGTACTTC.

The genes are TRBV2 and TRBJ1-2; 9 bases are shared with TRBD1. The germline gives CDR1 SNHLY, CDR2 FYNNEI. The junction had 2 bases not matched to a gene; V was cut back by 4 bases and J by 2 bases. The CDR3 contains 14 residues. The CDR3 protein is CASSVTGGNYGYTF. The CDR3 DNA sequence: TGTGCCAGCAGTGTTACAGGGGGCAACTATGGCTACACCTTC.

The rearrangement uses TRBV12-5 and TRBJ2-3; D is possibly TRBD1 (6 bases). CDR1 and CDR2 from the germline V gene are LGHNT and FRNRAP. Between the trimmed V and J ends, which lost 0 bases and 4 bases, there was a span of 20 bases. The CDR3 runs 18 residues. CDR3 residues: CASGLVVGGLVGADTQYF. CDR3 bases: TGTGCTAGTGGTTTGGTTGTTGGGGGCCTGGTGGGGGCAGATACGCAGTATTTT. Combining the CDR3 with reference TRBV12-5 and TRBJ2-3 gives the whole variable domain DARVTQTPRHKVTEMGQEVTMRCQPILGHNTVFWYRQTMMQGLELLAYFRNRAPLDDSGMPKDRFSAEMPDATLATLKIQPSEPRDSAVYFCASGLVVGGLVGADTQYFGPGTRLTVL.

The rearrangement links TRBV21-1 to TRBJ2-3; the table's D call, TRBD1, was not checked against the DNA. TRBV21-1 is a listed pseudogene. This CDR3 is built from 17 residues. Here the CDR3 DNA reads TGTGCCAGCAGCCCGCGGGACAGGGGGCGACGCACAGATACGCAGTATTTT. It specifies CASSPRDRGRRTDTQYF.

CDR3 in amino acids: CASSLGGSEQPQHF. As DNA, the CDR3 is TGCGCCAGCAGCTTGGGAGGGAGCGAACAGCCCCAGCATTTT. This sequence joins TRBV5-1 and TRBJ1-5; no reliable D call. Trimming took 0 bases from V and 7 from J, leaving 11 bases between them. CDR1 is SGHRS, CDR2 YFSETQ, per germline. This CDR3 spans 14 amino acids.